This TCR beta chain was sequenced during a study of blood T cell repertoires in COVID-19. At the level of the study: Acute-phase and convalescent COVID-19 samples originated in the United States, Italy and Spain. T cells, B-cell-depleted T cells, or PBMCs provided the cDNA or gDNA that served as material.

The CDR3 totals 16 residues. V was clipped by 2 bases and J by 6 bases, with 19 bases between them. Germline loops: CDR1 SGHVS, CDR2 FQNEAQ. In the source study's methods: Reference gene primer amplification yielded estimated nucleated cell counts. Clones were sequenced by immunoSEQ multiplex PCR, and TCRdb holds only the in-frame ones, with some missing. V, J and clone size derive from that table, while D and trimming were established from the DNA sequence. The sample shows under 400,000 clones, roughly 88% of them seen only once. Material for sequencing was peripheral blood. The chain recombines TRBV7-8 with TRBJ1-2; D is possibly TRBD1 (5 bases). The clonotype originates from a woman aged 30 to 39 with COVID-19, enrolled during active disease. CDR3 nucleotides: TGTGCCAGCAGCTTACGCGGGCCGGGGGGAATGGATGGCTACACCTTC. It translates to CASSLRGPGGMDGYTF.